This T cell receptor beta chain was observed in a study of cytomegalovirus exposure and HLA in healthy donors. Background on the study: An earlier analysis identified 120 million or so unique TCR beta sequences in approximately 170 million T cells. Overall study findings and caveats: Immune exposure was documented only through CMV serostatus. In a later analysis, a genetic analysis reported fewer productive-TCR N-insertions in an Asian-associated ancestry cluster than the cohort average.

Amplification used 60 Vbeta primers and 13 Jbeta primers. The data were produced by immunoSEQ multiplex PCR, yet TCRdb's version contains in-frame clones alone and is incomplete. The table includes 130,000 or so clones, around 75% detected once. Donors sampled were nominally healthy, though unrecorded immune exposures were likely. Concerning this clone itself: Its antigen is as yet unknown.

This TCR was recovered from a man under 40 in good health and CMV-seronegative. The sequenced material came from PBMCs.

The DNA of the CDR3 is TGTGCCTGGAGGAAAACAGGGATTTTCTATGGCTACACCTTC. Translation gives CAWRKTGIFYGYTF. This rearrangement joins TRBV30 to TRBJ1-2; D possibly corresponds to TRBD1 (6 bases). Germline CDR1 and CDR2: GTSNPN and SVGIG (reference sequence). The CDR3 has 14 amino acids. Trimming removed 3 bases at V and 4 bases at J, with 15 bases between.